This T cell receptor (beta chain) was sequenced during a study of cytomegalovirus exposure and HLA in healthy donors. Findings of the study overall: Follow-up analysis seemed to connect common viral pathogens with several of the most significant clusters identified. The authors assumed roughly uniform sequencing depth across donors for presence/absence analyses. Association of approximately 18,000 TCR beta sequences with HLA alleles was found at 0.05 false discovery rate in a later analysis.

The PCR made use of 60 Vbeta and 13 Jbeta primers. As processed by the authors: Unique TCR beta chains numbered around 80 million in a later analysis, with around 10 million shared. Repertoires were generated with immunoSEQ multiplex PCR, while TCRdb's copy carries only in-frame clones and drops some. V and J calls and clone size follow that table, whereas D and trimming were derived from the DNA. The profile covers roughly 100,000 clones, with about 9.4% appearing a single time and 5.8% taken by the ten largest. This clone was observed a few times. Antigen specificity is unknown. At one end the junction does not follow the germline gene, possibly because of a read error. Germline loops: CDR1 SGHAT, CDR2 FQNNGV. CDR3 length: 14 residues.

Sequencing was done on a sample of PBMCs. The chain links TRBV11-2 to TRBJ2-1; tentative D call: TRBD1 (5 bases). The TCR originated in a man aged 40-49 years in good health and CMV-seropositive. The CDR3 region has the DNA TGTGCCAGCAGCTTGTTACAGGTCTACGATGAGCAGTTCTTC. Translation: CASSLLQVYDEQFF.